These 17 T cell receptor beta chains were sequenced from one sample in a study of blood T cell repertoires in COVID-19. Measured with immunoSEQ multiplex PCR; TCRdb has only the in-frame clones, and not every one. Of some 160,000 clones listed, around 80% are singletons. The specimen sequenced was PBMCs or T cells enriched from blood (not recorded which). These receptors originate from a woman aged 45-65 years who had recovered from COVID-19.

V is TRBV28 and J is TRBJ1-1; TRBD1 matches 8 bases. CDR1 is MDHEN and CDR2 is SYDVKM in the germline V gene. V lost 4 bases to trimming and J lost 5 bases; unmatched junction nucleotides: 3. The CDR3 spans 13 residues. Here the CDR3 DNA reads TGTGCCAGCAGTTCAGGGGGCTGGACTGAAGCTTTCTTT. Its protein is CASSSGGWTEAFF.

V and J are TRBV28 and TRBJ2-7; D perhaps matches TRBD1 (6 bases). Germline CDR1 MDHEN, CDR2 SYDVKM. There are 13 residues in the CDR3. Trimming took 6 bases from V and 4 from J, leaving 13 bases between them. The CDR3 sequence: CASRTQGGYEQYF. The CDR3 DNA sequence: TGTGCCAGCAGAACACAGGGTGGGTACGAGCAGTACTTC. The entire variable domain, with the rest obtained from reference TRBV28 and TRBJ2-7, is as follows: DVKVTQSSRYLVKRTGEKVFLECVQDMDHENMFWYRQDPGLGLRLIYFSYDVKMKEKGDIPEGYSVSREKKERFSLILESASTNQTSMYLCASRTQGGYEQYFGPGTRLTVT.

This sequence joins TRBV4-2 and TRBJ1-3, with 7 bases matching TRBD1. The V gene end was trimmed by 5 bases and the J gene end by 3 bases; junction bases not matched to a gene: 1. CDR1 and CDR2 from the germline V gene are LGHNA and YNFKEQ. This CDR3 has 13 amino acids. CDR3 protein: CASSTGDGNTIYF. In DNA, the CDR3 is TGTGCCAGCAGCACAGGGGATGGAAACACCATATATTTT.

In its sample, this clone was seen a few times. CDR3 protein: CASSLNPRALYNEQFF. The DNA for the CDR3 is TGTGCCAGCAGTTTAAACCCCAGGGCACTGTACAATGAGCAGTTCTTC. V is TRBV27 and J is TRBJ2-1; perhaps TRBD1 as D (5 bases). This CDR3 contains 16 residues. The germline V gene encodes CDR1 MNHEY and CDR2 SMNVEV (reference sequence). The V end lost 2 bases, the J end lost 4 bases, and 15 bases lay between the germline ends.

The chain has TRBV19 and TRBJ2-3; 11 bases are a match to TRBD2. The germline gives CDR1 LNHDA, CDR2 SQIVND (reference sequence). This CDR3 is 17 amino acids long. V dropped 7 bases and J dropped 5; count of bases not matched to a gene: 14. CDR3 region: CASTPRPTSGRRDTQYF. The CDR3 nucleotides read TGTGCCAGTACCCCCCGCCCAACTAGCGGGAGAAGAGATACGCAGTATTTT. Variable domain in full (rest from reference TRBV19 and TRBJ2-3): DGGITQSPKYLFRKEGQNVTLSCEQNLNHDAMYWYRQDPGQGLRLIYYSQIVNDFQKGDIAEGYSVSREKKESFPLTVTSAQKNPTAFYLCASTPRPTSGRRDTQYFGPGTRLTVL.

This clone was seen more than once but under ten times. The chain is built from TRBV5-1 and TRBJ2-1; the match to TRBD1 covers 9 bases. CDR3 size: 15 residues. Per the germline V gene, CDR1 is SGHRS and CDR2 is YFSETQ. The junction had 11 bases not matched to a gene; V was cut back by 4 bases and J by 9 bases. CDR3 sequence: CASSSKPQGAGEQFF. The CDR3 coding sequence is TGCGCCAGCAGCAGCAAGCCACAGGGGGCTGGTGAGCAGTTCTTC.

The rearrangement joins TRBV2 to TRBJ2-3; TRBD1 matches 7 bases. Germline CDR1 SNHLY, CDR2 FYNNEI. The junction had 6 bases not matched to a gene; V was cut back by 6 bases and J by 0 bases. The CDR3 is 15 amino acids. CDR3 region: CASRPGQPSTDTQYF. In nucleotides, the CDR3 is TGTGCCAGCAGACCGGGACAGCCTAGCACAGATACGCAGTATTTT.

The V and J genes are TRBV5-4 and TRBJ2-5, with D perhaps matching TRBD2 (6 bases). Germline lookup yields CDR1 SGHNT and CDR2 YYREEE (reference sequence). CDR3 length: 14 amino acids. V lost 4 bases and J 5 bases, leaving 15 bases between the germline ends. CDR3 sequence (DNA): TGTGCCAGCAGCCTGACAGACGGAGGGGAGACCCAGTACTTC. Amino acids: CASSLTDGGETQYF.

This chain connects TRBV6-2 or TRBV6-3 to TRBJ1-1; D not resolved. Germline V gene sequence: CDR1 MNHEY, CDR2 SVGEGT. This CDR3 has 19 residues. Trimming removed 0 bases at V and 2 bases at J, with 22 bases between. The CDR3 region is CASSYSFPGGRKRNTEAFF. The DNA of the CDR3 is TGTGCCAGCAGTTACTCGTTCCCCGGAGGACGGAAAAGAAACACTGAAGCTTTCTTT.

The chain is built from TRBV3-1 (or the pseudogene TRBV3-2) and TRBJ2-5; 14 bases map to TRBD2. Germline V lookup: CDR1 LGHDT, CDR2 YNNKEL (reference sequence). Trimming took 2 bases from V and 10 from J; bases not matched to a gene: 6. This CDR3 has 15 amino acids. The CDR3 region is CASSQPGLAGASQYF. The CDR3 nucleotides read TGTGCCAGCAGCCAACCGGGACTAGCGGGGGCTAGCCAGTACTTC.

This chain links TRBV2 with TRBJ1-2, with 8 positions matching TRBD1. V lost 6 bases and J lost 7; bases outside the gene matches: 16. Germline values: CDR1 SNHLY, CDR2 FYNNEI. This CDR3 comprises 16 residues. The CDR3 sequence: CASSPATRQGMGGYTF. The CDR3 DNA follows: TGTGCCAGCAGCCCTGCTACCCGACAGGGGATGGGTGGCTACACCTTC.

The J gene is TRBJ1-2, the V gene TRBV7-2; 7 bases align to TRBD1. This CDR3 is 15 amino acids long. The germline gives CDR1 SGHTA, CDR2 FQGNSA. J lost 8 bases, V lost 1 base, and 10 bases had no gene match. DNA for the CDR3: TGTGCCAGCAGCTTAGTTGGGTCAGGGGGGCTGGGCTACACCTTC. This encodes CASSLVGSGGLGYTF. Together with reference TRBV7-2 and TRBJ1-2, the CDR3 gives the full variable domain: GAGVSQSPSNKVTEKGKDVELRCDPISGHTALYWYRQSLGQGLEFLIYFQGNSAPDKSGLPSDRFSAERTGGSVSTLTIQRTQQEDSAVYLCASSLVGSGGLGYTFGSGTRLTVV.

This clone appeared a single time. CDR3 DNA sequence: TGTGCCAGTAGGCAGGGAATGGGTAACACTGAAGCTTTCTTT. Its translation is CASRQGMGNTEAFF. The chain has TRBV19 and TRBJ1-1; a weak D match, TRBD1 (5 bases). From germline, CDR1 is LNHDA and CDR2 SQIVND (reference sequence). This CDR3 spans 14 amino acids. Trimming took off 6 bases at V and 2 bases at J, with 13 bases between the two ends.

The V and J genes are TRBV28 and TRBJ2-7; TRBD1 aligns across 10 bases. After removal of 7 bases from V and 4 bases from J, the junction contained 10 bases not matched to a gene. CDR3 length equals 15 residues. The germline V gene has CDR1 MDHEN and CDR2 SYDVKM. The CDR3 DNA reads as TGTGCCAGCACCCCGACTGGGACAGGGGAATACGAGCAGTACTTC. It translates to CASTPTGTGEYEQYF.

The chain couples TRBV28 to TRBJ1-5; 9 bases are a match to TRBD1. Germline CDR1 reads MDHEN; CDR2 reads SYDVKM. This CDR3 comprises 18 residues. V shed 7 bases, J shed 0 bases, and the junction held 13 bases outside the gene matches. Written as DNA, the CDR3 is TGTGCCAGCAACCCCGGGACAGGGATGGGGTATAGCAATCAGCCCCAGCATTTT. Residues: CASNPGTGMGYSNQPQHF.

This clone appeared once. V gene TRBV9 combines with J gene TRBJ2-3; 8 nucleotides match TRBD2. V lost 1 base to trimming and J lost 4 bases; unmatched junction nucleotides: 14. The CDR3 contains 18 residues. Per germline, CDR1 SGDLS and CDR2 YYNGEE. CDR3 DNA: TGTGCCAGCAGCGTAAACCCCCACGCGCGGGGGGAGGCAGATACGCAGTATTTT. Its translation is CASSVNPHARGEADTQYF.

This chain uses TRBV7-9 with TRBJ2-7; no firm D call. Looked up from germline, CDR1 is SEHNR and CDR2 is FQNEAQ (reference sequence). CDR3 length equals 14 residues. V lost 1 base to trimming and J lost 0 bases, with 7 bases between them. The CDR3 DNA sequence: TGTGCCAGCAGCTTAGACTCGAGCTCCTACGAGCAGTACTTC. It encodes CASSLDSSSYEQYF.